This T cell receptor (beta chain) is from a study of cytomegalovirus exposure and HLA in healthy donors. PCR involved 60 Vbeta and 13 Jbeta primers. Sequencing used immunoSEQ multiplex PCR; TCRdb keeps in-frame clones, though not all of them. The table shows approximately 59,000 clones, with about two thirds occurring only once. Germline V gene lookup returns CDR1 LNHDA and CDR2 SQIVND (reference sequence). V was clipped by 2 bases and J by 7 bases; unmatched bases: 10. The CDR3 has 16 amino acids. The specimen was PBMCs. This clonotype was sampled from a man aged 40-55 years in good health and CMV-seropositive. The V and J genes are TRBV19 and TRBJ2-1, with 8 bases lining up with TRBD2. The CDR3 loop reads CASSISGTRVGNEQFF. DNA for the CDR3: TGTGCCAGTAGTATATCAGGGACTAGGGTTGGGAATGAGCAGTTCTTC.